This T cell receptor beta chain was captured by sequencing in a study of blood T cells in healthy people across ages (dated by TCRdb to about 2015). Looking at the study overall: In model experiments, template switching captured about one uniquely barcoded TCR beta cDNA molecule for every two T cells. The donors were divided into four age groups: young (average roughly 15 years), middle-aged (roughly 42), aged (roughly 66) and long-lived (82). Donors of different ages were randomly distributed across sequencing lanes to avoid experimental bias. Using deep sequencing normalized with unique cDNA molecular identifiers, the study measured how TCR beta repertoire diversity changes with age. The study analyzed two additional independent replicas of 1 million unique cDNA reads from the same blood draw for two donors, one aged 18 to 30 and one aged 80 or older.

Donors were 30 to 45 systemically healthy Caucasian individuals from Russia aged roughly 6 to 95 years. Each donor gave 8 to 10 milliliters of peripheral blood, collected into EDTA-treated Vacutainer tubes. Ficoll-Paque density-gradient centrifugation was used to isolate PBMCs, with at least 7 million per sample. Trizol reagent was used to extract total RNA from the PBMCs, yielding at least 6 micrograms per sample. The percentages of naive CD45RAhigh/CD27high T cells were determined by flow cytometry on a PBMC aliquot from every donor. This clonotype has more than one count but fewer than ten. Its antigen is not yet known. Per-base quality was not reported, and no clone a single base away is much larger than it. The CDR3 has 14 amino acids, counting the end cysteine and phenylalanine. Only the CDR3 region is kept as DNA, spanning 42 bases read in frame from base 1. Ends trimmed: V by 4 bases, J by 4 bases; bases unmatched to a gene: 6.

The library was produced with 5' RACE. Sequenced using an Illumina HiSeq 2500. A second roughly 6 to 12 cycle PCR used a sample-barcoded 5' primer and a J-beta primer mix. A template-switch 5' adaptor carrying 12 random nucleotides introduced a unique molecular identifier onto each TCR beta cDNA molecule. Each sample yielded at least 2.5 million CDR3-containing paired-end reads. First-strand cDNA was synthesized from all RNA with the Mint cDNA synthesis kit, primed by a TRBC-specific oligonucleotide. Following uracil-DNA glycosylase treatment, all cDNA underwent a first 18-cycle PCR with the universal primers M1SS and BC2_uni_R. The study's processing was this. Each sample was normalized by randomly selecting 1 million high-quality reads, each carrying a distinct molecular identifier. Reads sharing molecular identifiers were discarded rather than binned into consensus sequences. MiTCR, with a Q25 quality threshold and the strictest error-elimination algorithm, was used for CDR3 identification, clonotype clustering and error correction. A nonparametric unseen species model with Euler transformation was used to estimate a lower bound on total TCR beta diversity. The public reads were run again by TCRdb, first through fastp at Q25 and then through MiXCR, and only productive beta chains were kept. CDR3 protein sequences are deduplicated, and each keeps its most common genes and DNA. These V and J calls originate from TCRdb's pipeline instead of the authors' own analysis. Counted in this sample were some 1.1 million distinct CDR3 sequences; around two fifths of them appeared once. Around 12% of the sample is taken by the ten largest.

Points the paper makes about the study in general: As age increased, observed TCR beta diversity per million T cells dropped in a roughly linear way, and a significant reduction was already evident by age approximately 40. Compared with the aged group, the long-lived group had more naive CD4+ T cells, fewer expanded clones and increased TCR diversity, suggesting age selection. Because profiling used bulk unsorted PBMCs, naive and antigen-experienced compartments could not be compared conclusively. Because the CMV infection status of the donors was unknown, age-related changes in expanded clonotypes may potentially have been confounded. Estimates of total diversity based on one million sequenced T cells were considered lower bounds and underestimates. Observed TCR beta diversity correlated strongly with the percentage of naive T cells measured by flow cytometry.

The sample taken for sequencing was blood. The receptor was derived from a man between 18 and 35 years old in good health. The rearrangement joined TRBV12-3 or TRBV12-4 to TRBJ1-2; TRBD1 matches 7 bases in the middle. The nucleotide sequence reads TGTGCCAGCAGTTCCACTACAGGGGTCTATGGCTACACCTTC. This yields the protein CASSSTTGVYGYTF.